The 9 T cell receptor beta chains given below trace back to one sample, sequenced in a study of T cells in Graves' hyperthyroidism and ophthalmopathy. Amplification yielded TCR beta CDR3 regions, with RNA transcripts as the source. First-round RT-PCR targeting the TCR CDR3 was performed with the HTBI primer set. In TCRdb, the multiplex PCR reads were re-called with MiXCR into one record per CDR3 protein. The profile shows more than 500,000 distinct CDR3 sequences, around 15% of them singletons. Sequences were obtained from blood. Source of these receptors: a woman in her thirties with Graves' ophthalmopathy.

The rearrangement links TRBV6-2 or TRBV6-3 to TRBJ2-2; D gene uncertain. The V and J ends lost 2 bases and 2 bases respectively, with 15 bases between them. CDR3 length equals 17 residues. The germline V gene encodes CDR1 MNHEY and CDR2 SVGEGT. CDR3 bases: TGTGCCAGCAGTTACAACGTCCGGAAACGTAACACCGGGGAGCTGTTTTTT. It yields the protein CASSYNVRKRNTGELFF.

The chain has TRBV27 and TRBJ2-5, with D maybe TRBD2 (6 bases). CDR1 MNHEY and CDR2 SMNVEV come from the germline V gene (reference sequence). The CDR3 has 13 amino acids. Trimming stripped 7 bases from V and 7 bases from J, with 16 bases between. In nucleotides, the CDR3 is TGTGCCAGCACCACAGGCGGAGCGGGGACCCAGTACTTC. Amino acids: CASTTGGAGTQYF.

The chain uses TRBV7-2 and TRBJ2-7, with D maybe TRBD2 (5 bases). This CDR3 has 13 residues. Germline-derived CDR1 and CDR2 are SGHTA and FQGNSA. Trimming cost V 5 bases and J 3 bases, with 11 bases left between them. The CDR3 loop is CASSHEGFYEQYF. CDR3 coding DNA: TGTGCCAGCAGCCACGAGGGCTTCTACGAGCAGTACTTC. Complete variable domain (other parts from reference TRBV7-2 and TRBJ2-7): GAGVSQSPSNKVTEKGKDVELRCDPISGHTALYWYRQSLGQGLEFLIYFQGNSAPDKSGLPSDRFSAERTGGSVSTLTIQRTQQEDSAVYLCASSHEGFYEQYFGPGTRLTVT.

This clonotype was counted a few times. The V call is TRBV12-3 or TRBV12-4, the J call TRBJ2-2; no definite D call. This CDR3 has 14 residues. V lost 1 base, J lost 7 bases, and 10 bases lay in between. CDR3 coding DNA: TGTGCCAGCAGTTTAGTGGTAGGGCACGGGGAGCTGTTTTTT. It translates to CASSLVVGHGELFF.

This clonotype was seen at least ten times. The CDR3 bases are TGTGCCAGCAGTTTAGGGCGGGATAGCTCCTACAATGAGCAGTTCTTC. It yields the protein CASSLGRDSSYNEQFF. This sequence joins TRBV12-3 or TRBV12-4 and TRBJ2-1; a possible D gene is TRBD2 (6 bases). This CDR3 has 16 amino acids. V was cut by 1 base and J by 0 bases, with 10 bases left in between.

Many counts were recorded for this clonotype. CDR3 sequence (DNA): TGTGCCAGCAGCCAAGATGTAGGCCAGGGAATCTACGAGCAGTACTTC. Protein sequence: CASSQDVGQGIYEQYF. The chain combines TRBV3-1 with TRBJ2-7, with a tentative D call TRBD1 (5 bases). Germline V gene sequence: CDR1 LGHDT, CDR2 YNNKEL (reference sequence). CDR3 length equals 16 residues. V lost 0 bases and J 3 bases, leaving 15 bases between the germline ends.

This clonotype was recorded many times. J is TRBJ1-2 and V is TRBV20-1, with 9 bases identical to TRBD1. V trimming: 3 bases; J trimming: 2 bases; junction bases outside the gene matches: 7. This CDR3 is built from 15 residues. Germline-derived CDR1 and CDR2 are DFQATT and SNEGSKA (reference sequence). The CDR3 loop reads CSARGRDRENYGYTF. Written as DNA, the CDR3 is TGCAGTGCTAGGGGTCGGGACAGGGAGAACTATGGCTACACCTTC.

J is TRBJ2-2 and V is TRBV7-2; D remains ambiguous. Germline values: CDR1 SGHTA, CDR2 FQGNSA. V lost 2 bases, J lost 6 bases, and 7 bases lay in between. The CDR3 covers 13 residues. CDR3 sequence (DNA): TGTGCCAGCAGCTTAATAGTCCCCGGGGAGCTGTTTTTT. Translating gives CASSLIVPGELFF.

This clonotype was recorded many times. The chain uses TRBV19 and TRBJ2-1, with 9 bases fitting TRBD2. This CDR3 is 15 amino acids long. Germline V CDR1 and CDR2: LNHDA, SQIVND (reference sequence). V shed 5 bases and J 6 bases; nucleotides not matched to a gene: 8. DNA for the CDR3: TGTGCCAGTAGTCAATTAGCGGGAGTCGGCAATGAGCAGTTCTTC. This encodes CASSQLAGVGNEQFF.